The 10 T cell receptor beta chains presented below share a single source sample, sequenced in a study of blood T cell repertoires in COVID-19. Produced via immunoSEQ multiplex PCR; TCRdb's table is partial and in-frame only. The sample records under 300,000 clones, 88% being singletons. Sequenced input: PBMCs or T cells enriched from blood (not recorded which). These receptors all stem from a woman aged 50 to 60 who had recovered from COVID-19.

The chain employs TRBV6-2 or TRBV6-3 and TRBJ1-5; 7 bases match TRBD1. Per germline, CDR1 MNHEY and CDR2 SVGEGT. The CDR3 consists of 18 residues. Unmatched junction bases numbered 11, after V lost 0 bases and J lost 3 bases. CDR3 nucleotide sequence: TGTGCCAGCAGTTACTCGCTCTCCAGGACAGGCCCCAATCAGCCCCAGCATTTT. Translating gives CASSYSLSRTGPNQPQHF.

The V gene is TRBV2, the J gene TRBJ1-1; maybe TRBD1 (5 bases). From germline, CDR1 is SNHLY and CDR2 FYNNEI. The CDR3 runs to 14 residues. V was shortened by 3 bases and J by 1 base, with 9 bases between the two germline ends. This CDR3 is CASSDRGANTEAFF. The CDR3 bases are TGTGCCAGCAGTGATAGGGGTGCGAACACTGAAGCTTTCTTT.

The chain has TRBV14 and TRBJ1-2; a possible D gene is TRBD1 (6 bases). CDR1 and CDR2 (germline): SGHDN, FVKESK. The CDR3 is 16 residues long. V was shortened by 3 bases and J by 3 bases, with 17 bases between the two germline ends. In DNA form, the CDR3 reads TGTGCCAGCAGCCAGAAAAGGGGGACCTCGGACTATGGCTACACCTTC. Translated, it gives CASSQKRGTSDYGYTF. Combining the CDR3 with reference TRBV14 and TRBJ1-2 gives the whole variable domain EAGVTQFPSHSVIEKGQTVTLRCDPISGHDNLYWYRRVMGKEIKFLLHFVKESKQDESGMPNNRFLAERTGGTYSTLKVQPAELEDSGVYFCASSQKRGTSDYGYTFGSGTRLTVV.

The rearrangement links TRBV7-9 to TRBJ1-2; D is possibly TRBD1 (5 bases). The length of the CDR3 is 14 residues. Trimming took 4 bases from V and 4 from J, leaving 13 bases between them. The germline V gene has CDR1 SEHNR and CDR2 FQNEAQ (reference sequence). CDR3 in amino acids: CASSSNQGSYGYTF. Written as DNA, the CDR3 is TGTGCCAGCAGCTCTAACCAGGGAAGCTATGGCTACACCTTC.

The chain recombines TRBV6-5 with TRBJ1-2, with 8 bases lining up with TRBD1. Germline V gene sequence: CDR1 MNHEY, CDR2 SVGAGI. V shed 5 bases and J 1 base; nucleotides not matched to a gene: 3. CDR3 size: 14 residues. CDR3 protein: CASSPDRDNYGYTF. As DNA, the CDR3 is TGTGCCAGCAGTCCGGACAGGGATAACTATGGCTACACCTTC.

The V call is TRBV15, the J call TRBJ1-1, with D possibly being TRBD1 (6 bases). Trimming cost V 0 bases and J 12 bases, with 11 bases left between them. Germline values: CDR1 LNHNV, CDR2 YYDKDF (reference sequence). The CDR3 runs 12 residues. The CDR3 sequence is CATSRDRDKSFF. Here the CDR3 DNA reads TGTGCCACCAGCAGAGACAGGGACAAGTCTTTCTTT.

This chain connects TRBV12-3 or TRBV12-4 to TRBJ1-3; no clear D. The CDR3 is made up of 12 amino acids. The germline V and J ends were trimmed by 7 bases and 2 bases, with 6 bases remaining between them. The CDR3 reads CASTRAGNTIYF. CDR3 in DNA: TGTGCCAGCACCCGAGCTGGAAACACCATATATTTT.

The V call is TRBV12-3 or TRBV12-4, the J call TRBJ1-1; possible D gene TRBD1, 5 bases. The CDR3 is made up of 13 amino acids. V lost 5 bases, J lost 3 bases, and 10 bases lay in between. This CDR3 is CASSATGYTEAFF. The CDR3 DNA is TGTGCCAGCAGTGCTACAGGTTACACTGAAGCTTTCTTT.

V gene TRBV18 combines with J gene TRBJ2-7, with 11 bases lining up with TRBD2. Per the germline V gene, CDR1 is KGHSH and CDR2 is LQKENI. The CDR3 has 15 amino acids. V was pared by 4 bases and J by 0 bases, with 2 bases of the junction left unmatched. DNA of the CDR3: TGTGCCAGCTCACGAACTAGCGGGAGCTCCTACGAGCAGTACTTC. It codes for CASSRTSGSSYEQYF.

The chain combines TRBV7-2 with TRBJ1-1; no clear D gene. The V gene's germline CDR1 is SGHTA and CDR2 FQGNSA. This CDR3 is 14 amino acids long. Trimming left V 7 bases short and J 1 base short, with 13 bases between. The CDR3 region is CASKEGSSNTEAFF. In nucleotides, the CDR3 is TGTGCCAGCAAGGAGGGCAGTTCGAACACTGAAGCTTTCTTT. The whole variable domain, filled in from reference TRBV7-2 and TRBJ1-1, reads GAGVSQSPSNKVTEKGKDVELRCDPISGHTALYWYRQSLGQGLEFLIYFQGNSAPDKSGLPSDRFSAERTGGSVSTLTIQRTQQEDSAVYLCASKEGSSNTEAFFGQGTRLTVV.